This entry lists 23 T cell receptor beta chains sequenced from one sample in a study of T cells in Graves' hyperthyroidism and ophthalmopathy. Amplified TCR beta CDR3 regions derived from RNA transcripts. The TCR CDR3 was amplified in a first-round RT-PCR using the HTBI primer set. TCRdb reprocessed the multiplex PCR reads via MiXCR and lists one record per CDR3 protein. The repertoire consists of 750,000 to 950,000 distinct CDR3 sequences, with around 38% occurring once and the leading ten covering 7.5% to 9.5%. The sequenced material came from blood. These receptors were collected from a man aged 18 to 35 with Graves' hyperthyroidism.

This clonotype was counted many times. The chain uses TRBV15 and TRBJ1-1, with D possibly being TRBD1 (5 bases). This CDR3 region has 15 residues. The germline gives CDR1 LNHNV, CDR2 YYDKDF (reference sequence). V lost 1 base and J 1 base, leaving 10 bases between the germline ends. The CDR3 coding sequence is TGTGCCACCAGCAGAGTTGGAGGGACGAACACTGAAGCTTTCTTT. Its protein product is CATSRVGGTNTEAFF.

The gene calls are TRBV6-1 and TRBJ1-5, with D hard to call. Germline V lookup: CDR1 MNHNS, CDR2 SASEGT. Trimming removed 8 bases from V and 0 bases from J, with 14 bases in between. This CDR3 has 15 amino acids. As DNA, the CDR3 is TGTGCCAGCTCACCCCAAATGGGTAGCAATCAGCCCCAGCATTTT. The encoded protein is CASSPQMGSNQPQHF.

This clonotype occurred many times. The CDR3 nucleotides are TGCAGTGCTATGCCGGGACAGGGGGCCAATCAGCCCCAGCATTTT. This sequence encodes CSAMPGQGANQPQHF. The rearrangement joins TRBV20-1 to TRBJ1-5, with 12 bases aligning to TRBD1. Germline V gene lookup returns CDR1 DFQATT and CDR2 SNEGSKA (reference sequence). The length of the CDR3 is 15 residues. V lost 4 bases to trimming and J lost 3 bases; unmatched junction nucleotides: 4.

The V gene is TRBV2, the J gene TRBJ2-7, with 10 bases lining up with TRBD2. Germline V CDR1 and CDR2: SNHLY, FYNNEI. CDR3 size: 18 residues. J gave up 0 bases and V 6 bases, and 14 bases lay outside the gene matches. The chain's CDR3 is CASSQGNIAGGPSYEQYF. Written as DNA, the CDR3 is TGTGCCAGCAGCCAAGGTAACATAGCGGGGGGCCCCTCCTACGAGCAGTACTTC.

The chain links TRBV7-7 to TRBJ2-5; D is ambiguous. Looked up from germline, CDR1 is SSHAT and CDR2 is FNYEAQ (reference sequence). This CDR3 contains 12 residues. The CDR3 nucleotides are TGTGCTAGTGAACGTAAACAAGAGACCCAGTACTTC. Protein sequence: CASERKQETQYF.

In this sample, this clonotype turned up a few times. The chain recombines TRBV12-3 or TRBV12-4 with TRBJ1-5; D gene ambiguous. V lost 8 bases to trimming and J lost 2 bases, with 7 bases between them. CDR3 length: 12 amino acids. As DNA, the CDR3 is TGTGCCAGCGGTCTGGGCAATCAGCCCCAGCATTTT. Its protein is CASGLGNQPQHF.

This clonotype was seen at least ten times. This chain uses TRBV29-1 with TRBJ1-1; no firm D call. The CDR3 is 14 residues long. CDR1 SQVTM and CDR2 ANQGSEA come from the germline V gene. Trimming took 4 bases from V and 3 from J, leaving 15 bases between them. The CDR3 DNA reads TGCAGCGTTGTCACTCCGGGTTGGGACACTGAAGCTTTCTTT. It encodes CSVVTPGWDTEAFF.

This clonotype was recorded a few times. The V call is TRBV5-1, the J call TRBJ2-7; possible D gene TRBD2, 7 bases. This CDR3 contains 15 residues. Germline CDR1 SGHRS, CDR2 YFSETQ. Trimming shortened V by 4 bases and J by 5 bases, and 19 bases separated the two germline ends. The CDR3 nucleotides read TGCGCCAGCAGCCCCTCCCCGGCGCGGGGGCACGAGCAGTACTTC. Its protein is CASSPSPARGHEQYF.

The chain recombines TRBV2 with TRBJ2-2; 13 bases are a match to TRBD2. The J segment lost 4 bases and the V segment lost 8 bases, leaving 4 bases of the junction unmatched. The CDR3 covers 15 residues. The germline V gene encodes CDR1 SNHLY and CDR2 FYNNEI. Here the CDR3 reads CASGGLAGLTGELFF. CDR3 nucleotide sequence: TGTGCCAGCGGGGGACTAGCGGGGCTCACCGGGGAGCTGTTTTTT.

The chain couples TRBV7-2 to TRBJ2-7; 8 nucleotides match TRBD2. Germline assignment: CDR1 SGHTA and CDR2 FQGNSA. The CDR3 totals 15 residues. V lost 6 bases, J lost 3 bases, and 10 bases stayed unmatched. CDR3 sequence (DNA): TGTGCCAGCAGTCCCACCCCCGGGGGGGGCTACGAGCAGTACTTC. Protein: CASSPTPGGGYEQYF.

V and J are TRBV12-3 or TRBV12-4 and TRBJ2-7, with 16 bases fitting TRBD2. This CDR3 spans 14 amino acids. V trimming: 10 bases; J trimming: 5 bases; junction bases outside the gene matches: 5. The CDR3 loop reads CAIGTSGGVNEQYF. The CDR3 DNA is TGTGCCATCGGGACTAGCGGGGGGGTCAACGAGCAGTACTTC.

On this clonotype: One junction end disagrees with the germline gene, perhaps due to a read error. The chain joins TRBV7-9 to TRBJ1-4; the D is unclear. CDR3 length: 17 residues. Germline lookup yields CDR1 SEHNR and CDR2 FQNEAQ (reference sequence). The CDR3 DNA follows: TGCGCCAGCAGTCCTAACCCTCCCGGGTTAAGGATCGAAAAACTGTTTTTT. This gives the protein CASSPNPPGLRIEKLFF.

The V and J genes are TRBV9 and TRBJ1-1; 7 bases fit TRBD1. CDR1 is SGDLS, CDR2 YYNGEE, per germline. The CDR3 has 14 amino acids. Trimming cost V 7 bases and J 4 bases; bases outside gene matches: 10. CDR3 coding DNA: TGTGCCAGCTCACTCGACAGGGCGGCCACTGAAGCTTTCTTT. It specifies CASSLDRAATEAFF.

Concerning this clonotype itself: One end of the junction fails to match germline, which may point to a read error. The CDR3: CASSQQGYGELFF. The CDR3 DNA reads as TGCGCCAGCAGCCAACAGGGGTACGGGGAGCTGTTTTTT. The chain combines TRBV7-2 with TRBJ2-2; 7 bases align to TRBD1. In germline, CDR1 is SGHTA, CDR2 FQGNSA. CDR3 size: 13 residues.

This clonotype was detected many times. The V call is TRBV15, the J call TRBJ2-5, with D uncertain. The CDR3 consists of 14 residues. Per germline, CDR1 LNHNV and CDR2 YYDKDF (reference sequence). The V and J ends lost 3 bases and 2 bases respectively, with 10 bases between them. As DNA, the CDR3 is TGTGCCACCAGCAGTTACCGGATTCAAGAGACCCAGTACTTC. Protein sequence: CATSSYRIQETQYF.

The rearrangement joins TRBV12-3 or TRBV12-4 to TRBJ2-7; 10 bases are a match to TRBD1. The CDR3 totals 14 residues. J was trimmed by 2 bases and V by 6 bases; bases with no gene match: 4. The CDR3 DNA is TGTGCCAGCAGGGGACAGGGGCCCACCTACGAGCAGTACTTC. This encodes CASRGQGPTYEQYF.

The chain joins TRBV29-1 to TRBJ2-1; no clear D gene. Trimming pared 6 bases from V and 2 bases from J, leaving 11 bases between. Germline V gives CDR1 SQVTM, CDR2 ANQGSEA. The CDR3 is made up of 13 amino acids. The CDR3 protein is CSVKGITYNEQFF. The CDR3 region has the DNA TGCAGCGTGAAGGGAATAACCTACAATGAGCAGTTCTTC.

This clonotype showed up just a few times. The chain joins TRBV20-1 to TRBJ2-7, with unresolved D. CDR3 length equals 13 residues. Per germline, CDR1 DFQATT and CDR2 SNEGSKA (reference sequence). With 1 base removed from V and 2 bases from J, the gap between germline ends came to 9 bases. The DNA of the CDR3 is TGCAGTGCTAGAGGGGTGGATACCTACGAGCAGTACTTC. It specifies CSARGVDTYEQYF.

In this sample, this clonotype turned up a few times. The V call is TRBV6-5, the J call TRBJ2-6; 8 nucleotides line up with TRBD2. J was trimmed by 0 bases and V by 7 bases; bases with no gene match: 8. This CDR3 has 17 residues. From germline, CDR1 is MNHEY and CDR2 SVGAGI. The CDR3 bases are TGTGCCAGCACCCCACTAGCGGCAAGCTCTGGGGCCAACGTCCTGACTTTC. It yields the protein CASTPLAASSGANVLTF.

The CDR3 DNA sequence: TGTGCCAGTAGTCAGTCAGGGATTAATCAGCCCCAGCATTTT. Protein product: CASSQSGINQPQHF. The chain uses TRBV19 and TRBJ1-5; perhaps TRBD1 as D (5 bases). CDR1 and CDR2 from the germline V gene are LNHDA and SQIVND (reference sequence). There are 14 residues in the CDR3. V was cut by 5 bases and J by 4 bases, with 12 bases left in between.

This clonotype was observed many times. The J gene is TRBJ2-6, the V gene TRBV7-2; unclear D gene. V was cut by 0 bases and J by 0 bases, with 12 bases left in between. Germline values: CDR1 SGHTA, CDR2 FQGNSA. This CDR3 is 18 amino acids long. This CDR3 is CASSLALKGSSGANVLTF. CDR3 bases: TGTGCCAGCAGCTTAGCGCTGAAGGGTAGCTCTGGGGCCAACGTCCTGACTTTC.

A few counts support this clonotype. The V call is TRBV7-2, the J call TRBJ2-7; 7 bases line up with TRBD1. The CDR3 extends over 15 amino acids. The germline V gene encodes CDR1 SGHTA and CDR2 FQGNSA. After removal of 4 bases from V and 3 bases from J, the junction contained 9 bases not matched to a gene. The CDR3 nucleotides are TGTGCCAGCAGCTCACCCCAAGGGACAGTCTACGAGCAGTACTTC. Translated, it gives CASSSPQGTVYEQYF. The full variable domain, rest sourced from reference TRBV7-2 and TRBJ2-7, is GAGVSQSPSNKVTEKGKDVELRCDPISGHTALYWYRQSLGQGLEFLIYFQGNSAPDKSGLPSDRFSAERTGGSVSTLTIQRTQQEDSAVYLCASSSPQGTVYEQYFGPGTRLTVT.

This clonotype was counted at least ten times. This chain uses TRBV9 with TRBJ2-2; D uncertain. Germline CDR1 is SGDLS and CDR2 is YYNGEE. The V end lost 3 bases, the J end lost 10 bases, and 16 bases lay between the germline ends. The CDR3 loop spans 14 amino acids. CDR3 sequence reads: CASSAFFGTSELFF. CDR3 in DNA: TGTGCCAGCAGCGCCTTTTTTGGTACCTCGGAGCTGTTTTTT.